This T cell receptor (beta chain) emerged from a study of T cell responses to AZD1222 COVID-19 vaccine. The CDR3 is 15 amino acids. With 3 bases removed from V and 0 bases from J, the gap between germline ends came to 9 bases. Germline V lookup: CDR1 MNHEY, CDR2 SVGEGT. The data were produced by immunoSEQ multiplex PCR, yet TCRdb's version contains in-frame clones alone and is incomplete. The sample carries 95,000 to 100,000 clones, roughly 90% recorded once. Findings of the study overall: CD4 TCRs linked to vaccination spanned spike, dominating at 160-218 and 743-854.

On this clone itself: What it recognizes is unknown.

The input for sequencing was peripheral blood, taken 28 days after the second AZD1222 dose. The chain links TRBV6-2 or TRBV6-3 to TRBJ1-5; D is unclear. The sequence derives from an adult who received the AZD1222 COVID-19 vaccine. The CDR3 bases are TGTGCCAGCAGTTATCGCCATTATAGCAATCAGCCCCAGCATTTT. It yields the protein CASSYRHYSNQPQHF.